Below are 24 T cell receptor beta chains sequenced from a single sample in a study of identical twins. MiXCR, run by TCRdb on the 5' RACE reads, gives a single entry per CDR3 protein. The sample records around 470,000 distinct CDR3 sequences, approximately 15% being singletons. These data were likewise used in another study, on yellow fever vaccine responses in identical twins.

The sequenced sample was CD4+ T cells sorted from blood. All receptors derive from a woman younger than 35 in good health.

This clonotype was seen at least ten times. The chain employs TRBV12-3 or TRBV12-4 and TRBJ2-6; D call uncertain. The CDR3 consists of 15 residues. Trimming left V 6 bases short and J 0 bases short, with 9 bases between. DNA for the CDR3: TGTGCCAGCAGCCCTGACACCTCTGGGGCCAACGTCCTGACTTTC. Residues: CASSPDTSGANVLTF.

The rearrangement links TRBV29-1 to TRBJ1-4; no clear D gene. Germline CDR1 reads SQVTM; CDR2 reads ANQGSEA. There are 11 residues in the CDR3. V dropped 4 bases and J dropped 7 bases, with 7 bases sitting between them. CDR3 bases: TGCAGCGTTGTGGTAGTTGAAAAACTGTTTTTT. Translating gives CSVVVVEKLFF.

This clonotype was observed a handful of times. The chain couples TRBV20-1 to TRBJ2-3; D unresolved. This CDR3 is built from 12 residues. Germline CDR1 DFQATT, CDR2 SNEGSKA (reference sequence). V lost 2 bases, J lost 0 bases, and 3 bases lay in between. The CDR3 reads CSARRSTDTQYF. The CDR3 DNA reads TGCAGTGCTAGACGTAGCACAGATACGCAGTATTTT.

The chain has TRBV7-2 and TRBJ1-5; D remains ambiguous. CDR1 is SGHTA, CDR2 FQGNSA, per germline. Trimming removed 3 bases at V and 6 bases at J, with 6 bases between. There are 12 residues in the CDR3. CDR3 bases: TGTGCCAGCAGCTTCACGAGTCAGCCCCAGCATTTT. Residues: CASSFTSQPQHF. The complete variable domain, with remaining parts taken from reference TRBV7-2 and TRBJ1-5, reads GAGVSQSPSNKVTEKGKDVELRCDPISGHTALYWYRQSLGQGLEFLIYFQGNSAPDKSGLPSDRFSAERTGGSVSTLTIQRTQQEDSAVYLCASSFTSQPQHFGDGTRLSIL.

The rearrangement joins TRBV7-2 to TRBJ1-4; D possibly corresponds to TRBD1 (5 bases). The CDR3 consists of 15 residues. Trimming pared 5 bases from V and 1 base from J, leaving 11 bases between. Looked up from germline, CDR1 is SGHTA and CDR2 is FQGNSA. CDR3 residues: CASSPDGGTNEKLFF. The CDR3 DNA reads as TGTGCCAGCAGCCCCGACGGGGGAACTAATGAAAAACTGTTTTTT.

This clonotype was detected a few times. The gene calls are TRBV5-1 and TRBJ1-6; 9 bases are shared with TRBD1. Germline V CDR1 and CDR2: SGHRS, YFSETQ. The V and J ends lost 6 bases and 8 bases, in that order; junction bases with no gene match: 6. The CDR3 totals 14 residues. For the CDR3, the DNA is TGCGCCAGCACCCCAACAGGGGGCGATTCACCCCTCCACTTT. Residues: CASTPTGGDSPLHF.

This sequence joins TRBV20-1 and TRBJ2-7; 9 bases match TRBD2. This CDR3 is 13 amino acids long. The junction had 5 bases not matched to a gene; V was cut back by 7 bases and J by 1 base. CDR1 and CDR2 (germline): DFQATT, SNEGSKA (reference sequence). The DNA for the CDR3 is TGCAGTGTTCCGGGACTAGCTTCCTACGAGCAGTACTTC. Amino acids: CSVPGLASYEQYF.

This clonotype was recorded a few times. The chain joins TRBV19 to TRBJ2-7, with 11 bases lining up with TRBD2. The V segment lost 3 bases and the J segment 3 bases; nucleotides outside the gene matches: 4. The CDR3 consists of 15 residues. Looked up from germline, CDR1 is LNHDA and CDR2 is SQIVND (reference sequence). The DNA of the CDR3 is TGTGCCAGTAGTATGACTAGCGGGGCCTTCTACGAGCAGTACTTC. This translates into CASSMTSGAFYEQYF.

This clonotype was observed a few times. V is TRBV7-8 and J is TRBJ1-5; D unresolved. The CDR3 is made up of 12 amino acids. V was pared by 0 bases and J by 7 bases, with 4 bases between. Germline assignment: CDR1 SGHVS and CDR2 FQNEAQ. CDR3 residues: CASSLAQQPQHF. CDR3 in DNA: TGTGCCAGCAGCTTAGCCCAACAGCCCCAGCATTTT.

The V and J genes are TRBV7-2 and TRBJ2-5, with D perhaps given as TRBD1 or TRBD2 (7 bases each). Germline CDR1 and CDR2: SGHTA and FQGNSA. The CDR3 has 15 amino acids. Trimming removed 3 bases at V and 0 bases at J, with 11 bases between. Here the CDR3 DNA reads TGTGCCAGCAGCTTCAGGGGGGGGGACCAAGAGACCCAGTACTTC. Its translation: CASSFRGGDQETQYF.

Only a few counts were recorded for this clonotype. This chain links TRBV20-1 with TRBJ2-3, with D uncertain. V lost 7 bases and J lost 0, with 11 bases in between. CDR1 DFQATT and CDR2 SNEGSKA come from the germline V gene (reference sequence). The CDR3 loop spans 13 amino acids. CDR3 sequence reads: CSVGTQSTDTQYF. In DNA, the CDR3 is TGCAGTGTAGGTACCCAGAGCACAGATACGCAGTATTTT.

The chain recombines TRBV9 with TRBJ1-5; possible D gene TRBD1, 6 bases. This CDR3 is 15 amino acids long. The germline V and J ends were trimmed by 0 bases and 6 bases, with 13 bases remaining between them. CDR1 is SGDLS, CDR2 YYNGEE, per germline. The CDR3 reads CASSVGQGSAQPQHF. The CDR3 DNA reads TGTGCCAGCAGCGTAGGTCAGGGGTCCGCTCAGCCCCAGCATTTT. Drawing the rest from reference TRBV9 and TRBJ1-5, the complete variable domain is DSGVTQTPKHLITATGQRVTLRCSPRSGDLSVYWYQQSLDQGLQFLIQYYNGEERAKGNILERFSAQQFPDLHSELNLSSLELGDSALYFCASSVGQGSAQPQHFGDGTRLSIL.

This clonotype was seen more than once but under ten times. The V and J genes are TRBV6-1 and TRBJ2-1; D is undetermined. Germline V gene lookup returns CDR1 MNHNS and CDR2 SASEGT. The CDR3 covers 14 residues. Deletions cut 7 bases from V and 6 bases from J, with 16 bases between. This chain's CDR3 is CASTLSTPTNEQFF. CDR3 sequence (DNA): TGTGCCAGCACCCTTTCGACCCCAACCAATGAGCAGTTCTTC.

The chain employs TRBV28 and TRBJ2-2; D possibly uses TRBD1 or TRBD2 (6 bases each). The V end was cut by 5 bases, the J end by 11 bases, with 15 bases between. Germline V gene data show CDR1 as MDHEN and CDR2 as SYDVKM. This CDR3 is built from 13 residues. CDR3 bases: TGTGCCAGCAGTCGAGTTCGGGGGACAGAGCTGTTTTTT. Translating it yields CASSRVRGTELFF.

The chain links TRBV15 to TRBJ2-6; TRBD2 agrees at 11 bases. The CDR3 is made up of 19 amino acids. The germline V gene encodes CDR1 LNHNV and CDR2 YYDKDF (reference sequence). Germline trimming cut 5 bases from V and 0 bases from J; bases unmatched to any gene: 9. The CDR3 bases are TGTGCCACCAGCTCCCCGGGACTAGCGGAAAACTCTGGGGCCAACGTCCTGACTTTC. Its translation is CATSSPGLAENSGANVLTF.

This clonotype was recorded a few times. The genes are TRBV7-2 and TRBJ2-2, with 7 bases fitting TRBD1. The CDR3 length is 16 residues. Trimming cost V 5 bases and J 5 bases; bases outside gene matches: 11. Per the germline V gene, CDR1 is SGHTA and CDR2 is FQGNSA. The CDR3 loop reads CASSTDRVGATGELFF. CDR3 sequence (DNA): TGTGCCAGCAGCACCGACAGGGTTGGGGCTACCGGGGAGCTGTTTTTT.

This clonotype was recorded a few times. The rearrangement links TRBV18 to TRBJ1-4; D is possibly TRBD1 (5 bases). Germline CDR1 reads KGHSH; CDR2 reads LQKENI. The length of the CDR3 is 16 residues. Trimming pared 3 bases from V and 8 bases from J, leaving 19 bases between. CDR3 in DNA: TGTGCCAGCTCACCCTCAATGGCGGCGGGGGACGAAAAACTGTTTTTT. It is translated as CASSPSMAAGDEKLFF.

The gene calls are TRBV3-1 and TRBJ2-1; D gene uncertain. The length of the CDR3 is 13 residues. Trimming pared 2 bases from V and 5 bases from J, leaving 7 bases between. Looked up from germline, CDR1 is LGHDT and CDR2 is YNNKEL (reference sequence). DNA for the CDR3: TGTGCCAGCAGCCAATGGGCAGACAATGAGCAGTTCTTC. Protein: CASSQWADNEQFF.

This clonotype was counted only a few times. The chain recombines TRBV7-9 with TRBJ2-5; 9 bases match TRBD2. This CDR3 has 16 amino acids. Germline trimming cut 0 bases from V and 1 base from J; bases unmatched to any gene: 3. In germline, CDR1 is SEHNR, CDR2 FQNEAQ (reference sequence). CDR3 sequence reads: CASSLAASGVQETQYF. The CDR3 DNA sequence: TGTGCCAGCAGCTTAGCGGCTAGCGGGGTCCAAGAGACCCAGTACTTC.

This clonotype showed up just a few times. This chain joins TRBV24-1 and TRBJ2-2; a weak D match, TRBD1 (5 bases). Germline assignment: CDR1 KGHDR and CDR2 SFDVKD. V lost 4 bases, J lost 2 bases, and 10 bases lay in between. The CDR3 runs 15 residues. Here the CDR3 reads CATSETVTNTGELFF. The CDR3 DNA reads as TGTGCCACCAGTGAGACAGTTACTAACACCGGGGAGCTGTTTTTT.

In this sample, this clonotype turned up many times. This chain joins TRBV28 and TRBJ2-1, with 10 bases identical to TRBD2. The CDR3 is 16 amino acids. Unmatched junction bases numbered 11, after V lost 6 bases and J lost 6 bases. The germline V gene has CDR1 MDHEN and CDR2 SYDVKM. The CDR3 sequence: CASRSALAGVRNEQFF. The CDR3 DNA is TGTGCCAGCAGGTCGGCTCTAGCGGGAGTTCGCAATGAGCAGTTCTTC.

V usage is TRBV6-6 and J usage is TRBJ2-7, with D perhaps matching TRBD2 (6 bases). The CDR3 covers 13 residues. The germline CDR1 and CDR2 sequences are MNHNY and SVGAGI (reference sequence). V dropped 6 bases and J dropped 1 base, with 10 bases sitting between them. The CDR3 loop is CASRIGGSYEQYF. CDR3 DNA sequence: TGTGCCAGCAGGATCGGGGGATCCTACGAGCAGTACTTC.

CDR3 sequence (DNA): TGTGCCAGCAGTGTGGGCGGGATTGGAAACATTCAGTACTTC. The encoded protein is CASSVGGIGNIQYF. This chain connects TRBV6-1 to TRBJ2-4; perhaps TRBD2 as D (6 bases). Germline CDR1 MNHNS, CDR2 SASEGT. The germline V and J ends were trimmed by 4 bases and 6 bases, with 13 bases remaining between them. The CDR3 length is 14 residues.

This clonotype was observed a few times. The chain recombines TRBV18 with TRBJ1-6; a weak D match, TRBD1 (6 bases). Per germline, CDR1 KGHSH and CDR2 LQKENI. Trimming left V 3 bases short and J 7 bases short, with 22 bases between. This CDR3 region has 18 residues. The CDR3: CASSPRMTGARGNSPLHF. CDR3 in DNA: TGTGCCAGCTCACCCCGCATGACGGGGGCGAGGGGGAATTCACCCCTCCACTTT.